The T cell receptor (beta chain) described here comes from a study of breast tumors, draining lymph nodes, adjacent tissues. The study's findings and limits: Most tumor T cells seemingly derive from lymph node, then expand in tumor. Luminal-like breast cancer showed significantly greater tumor-nontumor repertoire similarity than basal-like breast cancer did. That most tumor T cells come from lymph nodes remained unproven. Tumor TCR diversity was below lymph nodes but above nontumor tissue.

This clonotype was observed at least ten times. Antigen: not known. TCRdb analysed the multiplex PCR reads with MiXCR anew, one entry per CDR3 protein. The sample contains approximately 230,000 distinct CDR3 sequences, less than 40% of which appear only once. The CDR3 is 13 amino acids. CDR1 is MGHRA and CDR2 is YSYEKL in the germline V gene. J lost 4 bases, V lost 5 bases, and 2 bases had no gene match. Samples came from axillary lymph nodes draining the breast cancer. This sequence originates from a female donor with breast cancer. Some clones in this sample may be carry-over from other donors' samples. Sequences were obtained from axillary lymph node tissue. The rearrangement joins TRBV4-1 to TRBJ1-5; 7 bases align to TRBD1. CDR3 in amino acids: CASSDRENQPQHF. The DNA for the CDR3 is TGCGCCAGCAGCGACAGGGAGAATCAGCCCCAGCATTTT.